This record concerns one TCR beta chain sequence. Its target is not known. Sequencing was performed with immunoSEQ multiplex PCR; in TCRdb, only in-frame clones are kept and a portion is missing. The sample includes about 110,000 clones, about 94% of them seen just once. Germline values: CDR1 MGHRA, CDR2 YSYEKL. Unmatched junction bases numbered 17, after V lost 2 bases and J lost 10 bases. This CDR3 is 17 amino acids long. The record originates from a study of T cell responses to AZD1222 COVID-19 vaccine. Analysis merged second doses at about 4 or about 12 weeks. The study's findings and limits: Within unmutated variant regions lay the reported targets of nearly half of spike-specific TCRs. Spike-wide coverage was observed for vaccine-associated CD4 TCRs, with dominant responses at 160-218 and 743-854.

The TCR sequence derives from an adult who received the AZD1222 COVID-19 vaccine. This specimen was peripheral blood, taken 28 days after the second AZD1222 dose. The V call is TRBV4-1, the J call TRBJ2-3; 8 nucleotides match TRBD2. CDR3 sequence: CASSQPSRGDGRFAQYF. CDR3 coding DNA: TGCGCCAGCAGCCAACCATCGCGGGGGGACGGGAGATTCGCGCAGTATTTT.